This T cell receptor (beta chain) is drawn from a study of CD8 T cells in ankylosing spondylitis. Overall study findings and caveats: The study looked at matched synovial fluid samples from ankylosing spondylitis patients. Disease-linked clones were reported to be significantly enriched there. Within peripheral blood, clones linked to disease were CD8+ and relatively rare. The study identified a TCR beta motif of several highly homologous variants that appeared characteristic of ankylosing spondylitis blood.

Each TCR beta library was made by quantitative 5'-RACE that incorporated molecular barcodes. TCRdb called the 5' RACE reads again in MiXCR, with one record for every CDR3 protein. This sample has around 120,000 distinct CDR3 sequences, with around 9% found just once. CDR1 is SGDLS and CDR2 is YYNGEE in the germline V gene. The CDR3 consists of 16 residues. Trimming took off 0 bases at V and 6 bases at J, with 15 bases between the two ends. This clonotype was detected many times. Its specificity is unknown. This chain links TRBV9 with TRBJ2-2; perhaps TRBD1 as D (5 bases). Sequencing used blood, either unsorted or a sorted T cell fraction (not recorded which). This TCR derives from a male donor with ankylosing spondylitis or in good health (not recorded which). Here the CDR3 DNA reads TGTGCCAGCAGCGTAGAAAGACAGCGAAGAGCCGGGGAGCTGTTTTTT. Residues: CASSVERQRRAGELFF.